These 28 T cell receptor beta chains came from one sample sequenced in a study of technical replicates of blood from a handful of donors. Clones were sequenced by immunoSEQ multiplex PCR, and TCRdb holds only the in-frame ones, with some missing. The profile shows tens of thousands of clones, roughly 90% of them singletons. The source material was PBMCs. Receptors originate from a human donor in good health. Some clones in this sample may be carry-over from other donors' samples.

The chain employs TRBV9 and TRBJ1-1; TRBD1 might be the D (5 bases). V lost 4 bases, J lost 7 bases, and 14 bases lay in between. Germline CDR1 reads SGDLS; CDR2 reads YYNGEE. The CDR3 contains 13 residues. The CDR3 DNA reads as TGTGCCAGCAGCTCCGGACCCAGGGATGAAGCTTTCTTT. Translation: CASSSGPRDEAFF. The whole variable domain, filled in from reference TRBV9 and TRBJ1-1, reads DSGVTQTPKHLITATGQRVTLRCSPRSGDLSVYWYQQSLDQGLQFLIQYYNGEERAKGNILERFSAQQFPDLHSELNLSSLELGDSALYFCASSSGPRDEAFFGQGTRLTVV.

This chain uses TRBV18 with TRBJ2-7; the match to TRBD2 covers 7 bases. Germline V CDR1 and CDR2: KGHSH, LQKENI. The length of the CDR3 is 15 residues. V gave up 6 bases and J gave up 6 bases; unmatched junction bases: 14. In DNA form, the CDR3 reads TGTGCCAGCTCCCGCTGGGAGGGGACCCTAGGCGAGCAGTACTTC. Encoded protein: CASSRWEGTLGEQYF.

The genes are TRBV6-5 and TRBJ1-4; 8 bases are shared with TRBD1. V trimming: 6 bases; J trimming: 6 bases; junction bases outside the gene matches: 6. Germline V CDR1 and CDR2: MNHEY, SVGAGI. The CDR3 is made up of 14 amino acids. The CDR3 here is CASRKQGVDEKLFF. As DNA, the CDR3 is TGTGCCAGCAGAAAACAGGGGGTCGATGAAAAACTGTTTTTT.

This sequence joins TRBV5-5 and TRBJ1-2; D is perhaps TRBD1 (6 bases). Trimming cost V 2 bases and J 5 bases, with 13 bases left between them. The CDR3 covers 14 residues. The germline CDR1 and CDR2 sequences are SGHKS and YYEKEE (reference sequence). For the CDR3, the DNA is TGTGCCAGCAGCTTTGGAGGACAGAAATATGGCTACACCTTC. Residues: CASSFGGQKYGYTF. The whole variable domain, filled in from reference TRBV5-5 and TRBJ1-2, reads DAGVTQSPTHLIKTRGQQVTLRCSPISGHKSVSWYQQVLGQGPQFIFQYYEKEERGRGNFPDRFSARQFPNYSSELNVNALLLGDSALYLCASSFGGQKYGYTFGSGTRLTVV.

This chain joins TRBV19 and TRBJ1-5; TRBD1 agrees at 10 bases. The junction had 6 bases not matched to a gene; V was cut back by 1 base and J by 9 bases. This CDR3 comprises 15 residues. The germline CDR1 and CDR2 sequences are LNHDA and SQIVND (reference sequence). The CDR3 spells CASSIGTGGQGPQHF. The CDR3 DNA reads as TGTGCCAGTAGTATAGGGACAGGGGGACAAGGGCCCCAGCATTTT. Variable domain in full (rest from reference TRBV19 and TRBJ1-5): DGGITQSPKYLFRKEGQNVTLSCEQNLNHDAMYWYRQDPGQGLRLIYYSQIVNDFQKGDIAEGYSVSREKKESFPLTVTSAQKNPTAFYLCASSIGTGGQGPQHFGDGTRLSIL.

The J gene is TRBJ1-4, the V gene TRBV15; D gene uncertain. The V gene lost 3 bases and the J gene lost 0 bases, with 5 bases spanning the gap. CDR1 is LNHNV and CDR2 is YYDKDF in the germline V gene (reference sequence). CDR3 size: 14 residues. The CDR3 bases are TGTGCCACCAGCAGCGGGGCAACTAATGAAAAACTGTTTTTT. Protein: CATSSGATNEKLFF.

This clone has a single count. In nucleotides, the CDR3 is TGTGCCAGCAGCCAGGGGAGGGGGGGAGTTACTGCAACTAATGAAAAACTGTTTTTT. Protein sequence: CASSQGRGGVTATNEKLFF. V and J are TRBV7-9 and TRBJ1-4; D possibly corresponds to TRBD1 (6 bases). The V end lost 5 bases, the J end lost 0 bases, and 22 bases lay between the germline ends. Germline CDR1 and CDR2: SEHNR and FQNEAQ (reference sequence). The CDR3 spans 19 residues.

The chain is built from TRBV6-1 and TRBJ2-3, with 7 bases that match TRBD2. This CDR3 has 13 amino acids. Trimming at V came to 8 bases and at J to 6 bases, leaving 8 bases not matched to a gene. The germline V gene has CDR1 MNHNS and CDR2 SASEGT. CDR3 sequence (DNA): TGTGCCAGCGGGGGTCGAGCGGGGGATACGCAGTATTTT. This gives the protein CASGGRAGDTQYF.

The chain is built from TRBV5-6 and TRBJ2-5; D is possibly TRBD2 (6 bases). The CDR3 length is 18 residues. V lost 6 bases and J lost 3, with 27 bases in between. Per germline, CDR1 SGHDT and CDR2 YYEEEE. CDR3 region: CASIPSALISGYKETQYF. The CDR3 DNA reads as TGTGCCAGCATCCCGTCAGCCCTGATCAGCGGGTATAAAGAGACCCAGTACTTC. Variable domain in full (rest from reference TRBV5-6 and TRBJ2-5): DAGVTQSPTHLIKTRGQQVTLRCSPKSGHDTVSWYQQALGQGPQFIFQYYEEEERQRGNFPDRFSGHQFPNYSSELNVNALLLGDSALYLCASIPSALISGYKETQYFGPGTRLLVL.

This sequence joins TRBV11-3 and TRBJ2-7, with TRBD2 matching 7 bases. V lost 4 bases, J lost 2 bases, and 5 bases stayed unmatched. Germline lookup yields CDR1 SGHNT and CDR2 YENEEA. This CDR3 is 14 amino acids long. In nucleotides, the CDR3 is TGTGCCAGCAGCTCGCGGGAGTCACCCTACGAGCAGTACTTC. It specifies CASSSRESPYEQYF.

The chain links TRBV7-2 to TRBJ2-1; 8 nucleotides align to TRBD1. Germline V gene sequence: CDR1 SGHTA, CDR2 FQGNSA. The CDR3 is 15 amino acids. Trimming took 6 bases from V and 0 from J; bases not matched to a gene: 4. The CDR3 reads CASSWTGISYNEQFF. The CDR3 DNA reads as TGTGCCAGCAGTTGGACAGGGATCTCCTACAATGAGCAGTTCTTC.

CDR3 sequence reads: CAITRTGAGNEQFF. The CDR3 bases are TGTGCCATCACCCGGACAGGGGCAGGGAATGAGCAGTTCTTC. This sequence joins TRBV10-3 and TRBJ2-1, with TRBD1 identical over 9 bases. V lost 7 bases to trimming and J lost 7 bases; unmatched junction nucleotides: 8. This CDR3 comprises 14 residues. Germline V gives CDR1 ENHRY, CDR2 SYGVKD.

The chain carries TRBV29-1 and TRBJ2-1; 7 nucleotides agree with TRBD2. The V gene end was trimmed by 5 bases and the J gene end by 1 base; junction bases not matched to a gene: 8. Germline CDR1 is SQVTM and CDR2 is ANQGSEA. This CDR3 comprises 15 residues. For the CDR3, the DNA is TGCAGCGTTAGGCGCCCGGGGGGATCCTACAATGAGCAGTTCTTC. This translates into CSVRRPGGSYNEQFF.

The chain employs TRBV9 and TRBJ2-3, with TRBD2 matching over 14 bases. Looked up from germline, CDR1 is SGDLS and CDR2 is YYNGEE. Trimming at V came to 5 bases and at J to 3 bases, leaving 5 bases not matched to a gene. The CDR3 contains 16 residues. This CDR3 is CASSLRLAGGTDTQYF. CDR3 DNA sequence: TGTGCCAGCAGTCTAAGACTAGCGGGAGGGACAGATACGCAGTATTTT.

V gene TRBV29-1 combines with J gene TRBJ2-7; D might be TRBD1 (5 bases). Germline-derived CDR1 and CDR2 are SQVTM and ANQGSEA. Trimming removed 6 bases from V and 0 bases from J, with 9 bases in between. The length of the CDR3 is 12 residues. The CDR3 loop reads CSVKGNSYEQYF. DNA of the CDR3: TGCAGCGTGAAGGGGAACTCCTACGAGCAGTACTTC.

The chain links TRBV7-3 to TRBJ1-2; a possible D gene is TRBD1 (5 bases). Trimming left V 5 bases short and J 2 bases short, with 9 bases between. Germline V gives CDR1 SGHTA, CDR2 FQGTGA. There are 13 residues in the CDR3. CDR3 amino acids: CASSPYRNYGYTF. DNA of the CDR3: TGTGCCAGCAGCCCCTACAGGAACTATGGCTACACCTTC.

The chain carries TRBV10-3 and TRBJ1-3; no clear D gene. Germline assignment: CDR1 ENHRY and CDR2 SYGVKD. This CDR3 is built from 15 residues. V dropped 7 bases and J dropped 0 bases, with 13 bases sitting between them. The CDR3 DNA reads as TGTGCCATCAAAAAGTCCGGGGACTCTGGAAACACCATATATTTT. Translating it yields CAIKKSGDSGNTIYF.

V is TRBV7-9 and J is TRBJ2-5; D gene ambiguous. This CDR3 has 11 residues. The V gene's germline CDR1 is SEHNR and CDR2 FQNEAQ (reference sequence). V lost 2 bases and J 6 bases, leaving 4 bases between the germline ends. Here the CDR3 reads CASSLLKTQYF. The CDR3 DNA reads as TGTGCCAGCAGCTTATTAAAGACCCAGTACTTC.

The chain carries TRBV21-1 and TRBJ2-7; the table's TRBD2 call for D was not verified on the DNA. TRBV21-1 represents a pseudogene. The CDR3 is 18 amino acids. The CDR3 protein is CASSKGTSGREPSYEQYF. The CDR3 bases are TGTGCCAGCAGCAAAGGTACTAGCGGGAGGGAACCCTCCTACGAGCAGTACTTC.

The chain recombines TRBV7-2 with TRBJ2-7; D not certain. The V end was cut by 5 bases, the J end by 0 bases, with 11 bases between. The length of the CDR3 is 14 residues. Germline V gives CDR1 SGHTA, CDR2 FQGNSA. The CDR3 spells CASSPDIDSYEQYF. The CDR3 DNA reads as TGTGCCAGCAGCCCCGACATCGACTCCTACGAGCAGTACTTC.

Of note for this clone: Possible read error: a much larger clone is one base away. Other DNA sequences within the sample encode an identical CDR3. The J gene is TRBJ2-1, the V gene TRBV5-1, with a weak D call TRBD2 (7 bases). The length of the CDR3 is 14 residues. CDR1 is SGHRS and CDR2 is YFSETQ in the germline V gene. V gave up 2 bases and J gave up 4 bases, with 10 bases separating them. CDR3 residues: CASSLGGGYNEQFF. DNA for the CDR3: TGCGCCAGCAGCTTAGGGGGGGGGTACAATGAGCAGTTCTTC.

V is TRBV25-1 and J is TRBJ1-4; D remains unclear. The CDR3 is 13 amino acids. Trimming took 6 bases from V and 8 from J, leaving 13 bases between them. Germline V gene lookup returns CDR1 MGHDK and CDR2 SYGVNS. The CDR3 is CASRGGSREKLFF. CDR3 sequence (DNA): TGTGCCAGCAGGGGAGGTTCCAGAGAAAAACTGTTTTTT.

The chain couples TRBV5-6 to TRBJ1-2, with D tentatively TRBD1 (5 bases). Germline V gives CDR1 SGHDT, CDR2 YYEEEE. This CDR3 has 14 residues. V was cut by 6 bases and J by 4 bases, with 16 bases left in between. As DNA, the CDR3 is TGTGCCAGCACCACTCGGGGGGTCGGCTATGGCTACACCTTC. This gives the protein CASTTRGVGYGYTF. The full variable domain, rest sourced from reference TRBV5-6 and TRBJ1-2, is DAGVTQSPTHLIKTRGQQVTLRCSPKSGHDTVSWYQQALGQGPQFIFQYYEEEERQRGNFPDRFSGHQFPNYSSELNVNALLLGDSALYLCASTTRGVGYGYTFGSGTRLTVV.

The chain uses TRBV11-3 and TRBJ2-3; 9 bases match TRBD2. The CDR3 sequence is 17 residues long. After removal of 3 bases from V and 5 bases from J, the junction contained 12 bases not matched to a gene. Germline loops: CDR1 SGHNT, CDR2 YENEEA. The CDR3 reads CASSLRRWRGGEDTQYF. As DNA, the CDR3 is TGTGCCAGCAGCTTGAGGCGGTGGCGGGGGGGTGAAGATACGCAGTATTTT.

The chain has TRBV6-5 and TRBJ1-3; D gene unclear. V was shortened by 7 bases and J by 0 bases, with 7 bases between the two germline ends. Germline assignment: CDR1 MNHEY and CDR2 SVGAGI. CDR3 size: 13 residues. The CDR3: CASTPISGNTIYF. Written as DNA, the CDR3 is TGTGCCAGCACCCCAATCTCTGGAAACACCATATATTTT.

V and J are TRBV5-1 and TRBJ2-5; D is possibly TRBD2 (6 bases). V shed 0 bases and J shed 2 bases, with 14 bases lying between them. Per the germline V gene, CDR1 is SGHRS and CDR2 is YFSETQ. The CDR3 consists of 16 residues. The CDR3 here is CASSLGFYGGQETQYF. In DNA form, the CDR3 reads TGCGCCAGCAGCTTGGGGTTCTATGGGGGGCAAGAGACCCAGTACTTC.

This chain links TRBV7-2 with TRBJ1-4; TRBD1 might be the D (5 bases). Germline loops: CDR1 SGHTA, CDR2 FQGNSA. The CDR3 is made up of 14 amino acids. Trimming removed 5 bases from V and 6 bases from J, with 13 bases in between. CDR3 region: CASSMGLIDEKLFF. As DNA, the CDR3 is TGTGCCAGCAGCATGGGACTCATCGATGAAAAACTGTTTTTT.

This clone was recorded once. J is TRBJ1-4 and V is TRBV7-9, with 8 bases lining up with TRBD1. Germline V CDR1 and CDR2: SEHNR, FQNEAQ (reference sequence). The CDR3 totals 15 residues. J gave up 3 bases and V 0 bases, and 0 bases lay outside the gene matches. The CDR3 region is CASSLATGANEKLFF. The CDR3, as DNA: TGTGCCAGCAGCTTAGCGACAGGGGCTAATGAAAAACTGTTTTTT.